The clone carrying this T cell receptor delta chain was picked up a small number of times. The target antigen is unknown. TCRdb ran CATT on the PCR reads. This table holds over 10,000 delta-chain clones, 40% to 60% found once. This specimen comes from a study of human gamma delta and Vdelta1 T cells. CDR3 size: 26 residues. The germline V gene has CDR1 TSWWSYY and CDR2 QGS. J was trimmed by 0 bases and V by 3 bases; bases with no gene match: 33. The chain recombines TRDV1 with TRDJ1; 11 bases match TRDD3. Material for sequencing was Vdelta1 gamma-delta T cells from blood grown in culture (DOT cells). This clonotype originated in a human donor in good health. The CDR3 region has the DNA TGTGCTCTTGGGGATCACTTGGGGTCATCTTCCTACGGTTGCTGGGGGATACCCACGTACACCGATAAACTCATCTTT. Translation: CALGDHLGSSSYGCWGIPTYTDKLIF.